This entry describes one TCR beta chain. Antigen: not known. These data come from a study of cytomegalovirus exposure and HLA in healthy donors. V dropped 0 bases and J dropped 3 bases, with 5 bases sitting between them. Germline CDR1 is LGHNT and CDR2 is FRNRAP. The CDR3 has 13 amino acids. Whole-study results and caveats: Previous analysis showed most TCR beta V segments were productive about 90% or about 30% of the time.

The study ran its PCR with 60 Vbeta and 13 Jbeta primers. Sequencing was performed with immunoSEQ multiplex PCR; in TCRdb, only in-frame clones are kept and a portion is missing. The table lists 150,000 to 200,000 clones, less than 90% of them singletons. The receptor's source is a male donor in good health and CMV-seropositive. Material: PBMCs. The genes are TRBV12-5 and TRBJ1-1; D is uncertain. The CDR3 spells CASGLVRDTEAFF. Written as DNA, the CDR3 is TGTGCTAGTGGTTTGGTACGGGACACTGAAGCTTTCTTT.